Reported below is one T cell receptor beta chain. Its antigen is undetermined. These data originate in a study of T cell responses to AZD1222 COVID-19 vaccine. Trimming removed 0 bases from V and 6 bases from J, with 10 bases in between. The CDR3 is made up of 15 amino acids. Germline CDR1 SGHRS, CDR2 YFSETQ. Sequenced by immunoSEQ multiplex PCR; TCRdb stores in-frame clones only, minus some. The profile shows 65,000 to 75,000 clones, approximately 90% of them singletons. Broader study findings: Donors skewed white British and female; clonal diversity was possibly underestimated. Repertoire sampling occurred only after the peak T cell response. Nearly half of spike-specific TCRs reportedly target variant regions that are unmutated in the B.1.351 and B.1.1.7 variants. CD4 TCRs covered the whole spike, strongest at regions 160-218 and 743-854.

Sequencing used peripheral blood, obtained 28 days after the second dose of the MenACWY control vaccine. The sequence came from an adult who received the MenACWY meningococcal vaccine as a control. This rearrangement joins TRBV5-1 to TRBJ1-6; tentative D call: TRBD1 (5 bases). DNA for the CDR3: TGCGCCAGCAGCTTGGCCGGGAGGGGTAATTCACCCCTCCACTTT. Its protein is CASSLAGRGNSPLHF.